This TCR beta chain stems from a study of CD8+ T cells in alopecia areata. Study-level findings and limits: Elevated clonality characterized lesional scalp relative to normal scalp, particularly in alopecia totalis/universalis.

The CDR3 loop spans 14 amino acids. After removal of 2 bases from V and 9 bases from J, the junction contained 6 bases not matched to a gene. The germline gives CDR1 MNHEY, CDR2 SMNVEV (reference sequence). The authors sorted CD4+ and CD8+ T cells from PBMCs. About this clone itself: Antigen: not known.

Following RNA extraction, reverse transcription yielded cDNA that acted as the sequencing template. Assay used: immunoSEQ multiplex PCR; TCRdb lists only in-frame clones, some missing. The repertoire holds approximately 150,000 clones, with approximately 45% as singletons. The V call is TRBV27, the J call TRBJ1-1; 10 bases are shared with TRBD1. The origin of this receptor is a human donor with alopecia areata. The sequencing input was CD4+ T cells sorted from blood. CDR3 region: CASSLQGTGEKAFF. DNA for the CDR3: TGTGCCAGCAGTTTACAGGGGACAGGGGAAAAAGCTTTCTTT.